This T cell receptor beta chain was identified in a study of Ad26.COV2.S vaccination and SARS-CoV-2 variants. The wider study: The vaccine Ad26.COV2.S was put into the muscle once, or twice with 56 days between.

The CDR3 has 15 residues. Germline lookup yields CDR1 SGHTA and CDR2 FQGTGA. The assay was immunoSEQ multiplex PCR, and TCRdb's table has in-frame clones only and misses some. The sample records 200,000 to 250,000 clones, approximately 90% being singletons. Comments on this clone: At one of its ends the junction is not consistent with the germline gene, which may arise from a read error.

Treatment indicated: about 20 received Ad26.COV2.S at low or high dose, single or two shots; about 5 received placebo; per-sample allocation not given. Sampling happened 63 days after the first vaccine or placebo injection. This rearrangement joins TRBV7-3 to TRBJ2-7; D remains ambiguous. The sequences come from peripheral blood, collected in a trial of Ad26.COV2.S vaccine versus placebo. The sequence derives from a person between 18 and 60 years old who received the Ad26.COV2.S COVID-19 vaccine or a placebo. The CDR3 coding sequence is TGTGCCAGCAGCTTAGAAGCGTTGAACTCCCACGAGCAGTACTTC. Its translation: CASSLEALNSHEQYF.